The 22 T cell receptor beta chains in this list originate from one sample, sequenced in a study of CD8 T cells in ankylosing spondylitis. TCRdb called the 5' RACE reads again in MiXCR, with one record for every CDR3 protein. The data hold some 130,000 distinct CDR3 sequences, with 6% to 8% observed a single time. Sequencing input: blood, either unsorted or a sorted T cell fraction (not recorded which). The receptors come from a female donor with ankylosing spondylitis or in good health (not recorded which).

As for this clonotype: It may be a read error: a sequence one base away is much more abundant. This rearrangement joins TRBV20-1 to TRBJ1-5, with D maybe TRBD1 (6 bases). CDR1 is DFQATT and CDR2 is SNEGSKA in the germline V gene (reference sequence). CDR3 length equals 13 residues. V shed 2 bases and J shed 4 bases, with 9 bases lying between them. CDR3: CSARPTGNQPQHF. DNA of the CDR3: TGCAGTGCTAGACCTACAGGGAATCAGCCCCAGCATTTT.

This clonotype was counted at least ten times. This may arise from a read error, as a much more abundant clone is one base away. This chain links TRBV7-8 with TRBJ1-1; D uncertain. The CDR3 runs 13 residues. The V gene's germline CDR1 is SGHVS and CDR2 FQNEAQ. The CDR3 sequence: CAGSLEGYTEAFF. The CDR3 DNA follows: TGTGCCGGCAGCTTAGAGGGTTACACTGAAGCTTTCTTT.

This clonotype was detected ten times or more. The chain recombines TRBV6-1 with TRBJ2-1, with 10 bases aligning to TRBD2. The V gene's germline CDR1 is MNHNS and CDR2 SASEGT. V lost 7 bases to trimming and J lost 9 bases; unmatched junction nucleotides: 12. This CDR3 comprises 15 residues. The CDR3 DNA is TGTGCCAGCACCAAAAGCGGGGGGGCGGGCTTTGAGCAGTTCTTC. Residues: CASTKSGGAGFEQFF.

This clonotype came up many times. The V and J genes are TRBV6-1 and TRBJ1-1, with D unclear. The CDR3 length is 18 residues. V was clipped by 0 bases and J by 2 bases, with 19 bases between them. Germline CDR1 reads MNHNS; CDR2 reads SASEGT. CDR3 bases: TGTGCCAGCAGTGAAGCGCCAGCGAGAAATGTCGGAAACACTGAAGCTTTCTTT. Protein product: CASSEAPARNVGNTEAFF.

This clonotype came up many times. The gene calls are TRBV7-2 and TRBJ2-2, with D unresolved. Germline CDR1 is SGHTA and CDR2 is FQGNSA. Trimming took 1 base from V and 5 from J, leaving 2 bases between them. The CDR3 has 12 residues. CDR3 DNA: TGTGCCAGCAGCTTAGTTACCGGGGAGCTGTTTTTT. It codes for CASSLVTGELFF.

Here the CDR3 reads CASSDNFTRAFF. The CDR3 coding sequence is TGTGCCAGCAGTGATAACTTTACGAGGGCTTTCTTT. The chain is built from TRBV25-1 and TRBJ1-1; D gene ambiguous. Germline V gives CDR1 MGHDK, CDR2 SYGVNS. The CDR3 spans 12 residues. Trimming removed 3 bases from V and 11 bases from J, with 13 bases in between.

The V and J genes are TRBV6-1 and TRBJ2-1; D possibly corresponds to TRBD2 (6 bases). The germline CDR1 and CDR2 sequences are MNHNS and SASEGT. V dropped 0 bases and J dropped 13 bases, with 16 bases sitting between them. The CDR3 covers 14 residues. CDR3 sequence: CASSEANAGQVQFF. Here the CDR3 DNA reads TGTGCCAGCAGTGAAGCGAACGCGGGGCAGGTTCAGTTCTTC.

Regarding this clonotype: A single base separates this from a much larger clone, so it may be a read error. The CDR3 DNA is TGTGCCAGCAGCCAAGATAGCGGGTTCCAAGAGACCCAGTACTTC. This codes for CASSQDSGFQETQYF. The chain has TRBV4-2 and TRBJ2-5; 7 positions match TRBD2. Germline CDR1 is LGHNA and CDR2 is YNFKEQ. The CDR3 contains 15 residues. The V segment lost 0 bases and the J segment 1 base; nucleotides outside the gene matches: 2.

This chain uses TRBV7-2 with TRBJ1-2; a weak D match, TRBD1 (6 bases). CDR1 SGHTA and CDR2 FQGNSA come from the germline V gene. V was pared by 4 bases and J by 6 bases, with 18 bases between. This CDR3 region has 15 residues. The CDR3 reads CASSSRPAGDNGYTF. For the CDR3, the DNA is TGTGCCAGCAGCTCCCGCCCGGCAGGGGACAATGGCTACACCTTC.

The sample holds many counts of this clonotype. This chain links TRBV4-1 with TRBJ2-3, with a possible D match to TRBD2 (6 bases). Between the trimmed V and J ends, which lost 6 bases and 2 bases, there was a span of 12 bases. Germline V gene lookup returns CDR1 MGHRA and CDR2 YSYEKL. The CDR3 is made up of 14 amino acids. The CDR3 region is CASSLGLSTDTQYF. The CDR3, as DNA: TGCGCCAGCAGTCTGGGACTTTCCACAGATACGCAGTATTTT.

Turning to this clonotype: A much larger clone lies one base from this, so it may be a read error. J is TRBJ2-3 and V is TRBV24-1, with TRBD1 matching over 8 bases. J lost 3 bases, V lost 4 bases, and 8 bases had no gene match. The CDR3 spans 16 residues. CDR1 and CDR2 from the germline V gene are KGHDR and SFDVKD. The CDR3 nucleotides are TGTGCCACCAGTGACCCAGGACAGGGCGGGACAGATACGCAGTATTTT. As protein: CATSDPGQGGTDTQYF.

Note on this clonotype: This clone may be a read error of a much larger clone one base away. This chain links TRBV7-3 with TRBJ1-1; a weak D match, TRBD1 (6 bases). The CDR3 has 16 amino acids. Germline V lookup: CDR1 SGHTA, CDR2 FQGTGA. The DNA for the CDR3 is TGTGCCAGCAGCTCCGGGGATAGGGGGATGAACACTGAAGTTTTCTTT. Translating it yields CASSSGDRGMNTEVFF.

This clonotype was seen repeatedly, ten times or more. The CDR3: CASSLVSGENEQFF. CDR3 nucleotides: TGTGCCAGCAGCTTGGTTAGCGGGGAAAATGAGCAGTTCTTC. The chain combines TRBV5-6 with TRBJ2-1; 8 nucleotides line up with TRBD2. The CDR3 covers 14 residues. Per germline, CDR1 SGHDT and CDR2 YYEEEE. With V trimmed by 0 bases and J by 7 bases, 3 bases remained unmatched.

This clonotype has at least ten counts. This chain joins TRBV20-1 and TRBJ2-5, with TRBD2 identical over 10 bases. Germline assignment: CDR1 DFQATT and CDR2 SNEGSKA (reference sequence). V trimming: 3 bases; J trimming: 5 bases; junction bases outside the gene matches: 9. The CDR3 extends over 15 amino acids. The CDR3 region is CSASVLAGAGETQYF. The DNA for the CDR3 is TGCAGTGCTAGTGTTCTAGCGGGGGCGGGTGAGACCCAGTACTTC.

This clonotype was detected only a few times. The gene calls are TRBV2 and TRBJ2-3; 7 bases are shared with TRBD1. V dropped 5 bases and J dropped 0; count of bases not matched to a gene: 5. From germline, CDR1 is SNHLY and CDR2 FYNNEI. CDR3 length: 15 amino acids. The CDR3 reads CASSTGTESTDTQYF. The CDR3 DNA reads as TGTGCCAGCAGTACCGGGACAGAGAGCACAGATACGCAGTATTTT. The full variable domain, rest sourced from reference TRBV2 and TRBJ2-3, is EPEVTQTPSHQVTQMGQEVILRCVPISNHLYFYWYRQILGQKVEFLVSFYNNEISEKSEIFDDQFSVERPDGSNFTLKIRSTKLEDSAMYFCASSTGTESTDTQYFGPGTRLTVL.

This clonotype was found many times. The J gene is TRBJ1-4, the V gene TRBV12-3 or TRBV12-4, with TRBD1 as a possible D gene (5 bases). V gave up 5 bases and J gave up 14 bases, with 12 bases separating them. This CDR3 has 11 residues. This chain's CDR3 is CASSGGPGLFF. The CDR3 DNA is TGTGCCAGCAGTGGGGGTCCGGGCCTGTTTTTT.

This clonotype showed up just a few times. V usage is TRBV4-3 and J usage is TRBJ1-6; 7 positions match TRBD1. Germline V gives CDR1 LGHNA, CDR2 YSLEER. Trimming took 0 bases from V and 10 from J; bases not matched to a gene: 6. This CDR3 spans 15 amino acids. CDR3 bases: TGCGCCAGCAGCCAAGATCGGGACAGTTGGTCACCCCTCCACTTT. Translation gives CASSQDRDSWSPLHF.

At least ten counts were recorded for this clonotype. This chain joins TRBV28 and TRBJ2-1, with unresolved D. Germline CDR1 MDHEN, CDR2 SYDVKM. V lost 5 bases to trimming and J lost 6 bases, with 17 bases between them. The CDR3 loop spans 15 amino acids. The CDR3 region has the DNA TGTGCCAGCAGTGCAGACACACCTGGTGGCAATGAGCAGTTCTTC. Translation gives CASSADTPGGNEQFF.

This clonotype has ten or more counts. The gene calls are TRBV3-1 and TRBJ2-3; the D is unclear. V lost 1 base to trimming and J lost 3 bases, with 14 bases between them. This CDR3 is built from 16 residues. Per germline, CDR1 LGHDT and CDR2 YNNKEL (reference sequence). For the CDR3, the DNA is TGTGCCAGCAGCCAAGGCCCAGCGTACGCGACAGATACGCAGTATTTT. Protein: CASSQGPAYATDTQYF.

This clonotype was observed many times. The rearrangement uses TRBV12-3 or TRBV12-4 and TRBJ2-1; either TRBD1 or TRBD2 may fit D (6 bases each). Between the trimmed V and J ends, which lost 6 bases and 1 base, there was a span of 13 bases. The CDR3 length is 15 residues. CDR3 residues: CASSPGGGSYNEQFF. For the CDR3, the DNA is TGTGCCAGCAGCCCAGGAGGGGGGTCCTACAATGAGCAGTTCTTC.

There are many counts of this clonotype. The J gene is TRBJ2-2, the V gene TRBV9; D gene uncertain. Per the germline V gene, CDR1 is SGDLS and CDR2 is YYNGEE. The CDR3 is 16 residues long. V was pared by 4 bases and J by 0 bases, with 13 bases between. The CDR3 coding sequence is TGTGCCAGCAGCAACCGATGGACCGCGAACACCGGGGAGCTGTTTTTT. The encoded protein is CASSNRWTANTGELFF.

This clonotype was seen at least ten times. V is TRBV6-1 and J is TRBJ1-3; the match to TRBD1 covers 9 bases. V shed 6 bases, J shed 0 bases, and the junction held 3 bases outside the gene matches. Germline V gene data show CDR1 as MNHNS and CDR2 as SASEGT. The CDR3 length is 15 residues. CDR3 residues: CASRRDRDSGNTIYF. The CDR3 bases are TGTGCCAGCAGGAGGGACAGGGACTCTGGAAACACCATATATTTT.